The 27 T cell receptor beta chains below all came from one sample that was sequenced in a study of OX40 agonist ivuxolimab in advanced cancers. TCRdb keeps only in-frame clones here, not all; method: immunoSEQ multiplex PCR. The data show 80,000 to 100,000 clones, roughly 87% seen once. Sequenced material: CD4+ or CD8+ T cells sorted from blood, taken in a trial of the OX40 agonist ivuxolimab. These receptors came from an adult with an advanced solid tumor such as melanoma, head and neck, liver or kidney cancer.

This clone was picked up a small number of times. This chain connects TRBV19 to TRBJ1-1; tentatively, D is TRBD1 (5 bases). This CDR3 spans 16 amino acids. CDR1 is LNHDA and CDR2 is SQIVND in the germline V gene (reference sequence). V was shortened by 3 bases and J by 5 bases, with 19 bases between the two germline ends. CDR3: CASSIMGRAGPTEAFF. In DNA, the CDR3 is TGTGCCAGTAGTATTATGGGAAGGGCAGGGCCTACTGAAGCTTTCTTT.

The chain recombines TRBV14 with TRBJ2-5; perhaps D is TRBD1 or TRBD2 (6 bases each). CDR1 and CDR2 (germline): SGHDN, FVKESK. The length of the CDR3 is 13 residues. V was clipped by 6 bases and J by 4 bases, with 12 bases between them. CDR3 DNA sequence: TGTGCCAGCAGTCGGGGGCTTCCAGAGACCCAGTACTTC. Translating gives CASSRGLPETQYF.

The genes are TRBV29-1 and TRBJ1-1; D gene ambiguous. V lost 5 bases to trimming and J lost 4 bases, with 14 bases between them. The CDR3 has 13 amino acids. Germline V gene data show CDR1 as SQVTM and CDR2 as ANQGSEA. For the CDR3, the DNA is TGCAGCGTTCCCTCCCCAGGTGGCACTGAAGCTTTCTTT. Its protein is CSVPSPGGTEAFF. The whole variable domain, remainder taken from reference TRBV29-1 and TRBJ1-1, is SAVISQKPSRDICQRGTSLTIQCQVDSQVTMMFWYRQQPGQSLTLIATANQGSEATYESGFVIDKFPISRPNLTFSTLTVSNMSPEDSSIYLCSVPSPGGTEAFFGQGTRLTVV.

As to this clone: A junction boundary mismatches the germline segment, possibly from a read error. V usage is TRBV7-6 and J usage is TRBJ2-7; TRBD2 might be the D (6 bases). This CDR3 spans 17 amino acids. Germline V lookup: CDR1 SGHVS, CDR2 FNYEAQ. DNA for the CDR3: TGTGCCAGCAGCTTGTTCGGCGATGTCACTAGCTCCCACGAGCAGTACTTC. Translating gives CASSLFGDVTSSHEQYF.

The chain has TRBV5-5 and TRBJ1-2; D is undetermined. The CDR3 contains 14 residues. CDR1 and CDR2 (germline): SGHKS, YYEKEE (reference sequence). Trimming pared 0 bases from V and 2 bases from J, leaving 8 bases between. The CDR3 DNA reads TGTGCCAGCAGCTTGGCCCAGGCCAACTATGGCTACACCTTC. It is translated as CASSLAQANYGYTF.

CDR3 in DNA: TGTGCCAGCAGCTTTCCCCTTCGCGGGGGGTTCCGCTCCTACAATGAGCAGTTCTTC. This gives the protein CASSFPLRGGFRSYNEQFF. The genes are TRBV5-4 and TRBJ2-1; 8 nucleotides match TRBD2. The junction had 13 bases not matched to a gene; V was cut back by 2 bases and J by 0 bases. Germline V lookup: CDR1 SGHNT, CDR2 YYREEE (reference sequence). The CDR3 contains 19 residues.

This clone was detected only a few times. The gene calls are TRBV19 and TRBJ2-5; perhaps TRBD1 as D (6 bases). With 9 bases removed from V and 2 bases from J, the gap between germline ends came to 7 bases. There are 11 residues in the CDR3. Germline lookup yields CDR1 LNHDA and CDR2 SQIVND (reference sequence). This chain's CDR3 is CASRGQETQYF. The CDR3, as DNA: TGTGCCAGCAGGGGTCAAGAGACCCAGTACTTC.

J is TRBJ1-2 and V is TRBV9; no reliable D call. CDR1 and CDR2 from the germline V gene are SGDLS and YYNGEE. The CDR3 totals 15 residues. V shed 4 bases and J shed 2 bases, with 15 bases lying between them. In DNA, the CDR3 is TGTGCCAGCAGCCCCCAGGCGGGGTTCAACTATGGCTACACCTTC. It yields the protein CASSPQAGFNYGYTF.

The chain carries TRBV7-9 and TRBJ2-7; D not certain. V was clipped by 0 bases and J by 4 bases, with 4 bases between them. The CDR3 is made up of 12 amino acids. Germline assignment: CDR1 SEHNR and CDR2 FQNEAQ (reference sequence). The CDR3 DNA follows: TGTGCCAGCAGCTTAGCGAAGTACGAGCAGTACTTC. Encoded protein: CASSLAKYEQYF.

This chain links TRBV6-5 with TRBJ2-7; 11 positions agree with TRBD1. V trimming: 6 bases; J trimming: 3 bases; junction bases outside the gene matches: 4. Looked up from germline, CDR1 is MNHEY and CDR2 is SVGAGI. This CDR3 spans 14 amino acids. The CDR3 sequence is CASSRTGGDYEQYF. As DNA, the CDR3 is TGTGCCAGCAGCCGGACAGGGGGCGACTACGAGCAGTACTTC.

V usage is TRBV9 and J usage is TRBJ1-1, with 8 positions matching TRBD1. The CDR3 contains 17 residues. With V trimmed by 1 base and J by 7 bases, 15 bases remained unmatched. Germline V gives CDR1 SGDLS, CDR2 YYNGEE. The CDR3 DNA reads as TGTGCCAGCAGCGTATTACCATCCCACTCAGGGGGCTTTGAAGCTTTCTTT. This codes for CASSVLPSHSGGFEAFF.

Points on this clone: Other DNA sequences from this sample encode an identical CDR3 as well. The chain carries TRBV6-5 and TRBJ2-3; 9 positions agree with TRBD2. J lost 1 base, V lost 0 bases, and 2 bases had no gene match. Germline CDR1 reads MNHEY; CDR2 reads SVGAGI. This CDR3 region has 16 residues. As DNA, the CDR3 is TGTGCCAGCAGTTACTCGGCTAGCGGGGGCACAGATACGCAGTATTTT. Translating it yields CASSYSASGGTDTQYF.

This clone was detected a few times. V usage is TRBV6-6 and J usage is TRBJ1-1, with D possibly TRBD1 on 5 matching bases. Trimming removed 5 bases from V and 4 bases from J, with 14 bases in between. The CDR3 covers 14 residues. The V gene's germline CDR1 is MNHNY and CDR2 SVGAGI (reference sequence). The CDR3 region has the DNA TGTGCCAGCAGTGTAGCCCAAAGGGGCACTGAAGCTTTCTTT. Amino acids: CASSVAQRGTEAFF.

The rearrangement uses TRBV6-1 and TRBJ2-1; 7 nucleotides agree with TRBD1. Germline V gene lookup returns CDR1 MNHNS and CDR2 SASEGT. V was pared by 4 bases and J by 7 bases, with 10 bases of the junction left unmatched. The CDR3 spans 15 residues. CDR3 sequence: CASSAGQSGANEQFF. The DNA for the CDR3 is TGTGCCAGCAGTGCGGGACAGAGTGGGGCAAATGAGCAGTTCTTC.

The chain recombines TRBV2 with TRBJ1-5, with TRBD1 identical over 7 bases. Trimming at V came to 7 bases and at J to 2 bases, leaving 2 bases not matched to a gene. Germline values: CDR1 SNHLY, CDR2 FYNNEI. The CDR3 length is 13 residues. This CDR3 reads CASNGQGNQPQHF. DNA of the CDR3: TGTGCCAGCAACGGACAGGGCAATCAGCCCCAGCATTTT.

Concerning this clone itself: This same CDR3 is encoded by further DNA sequences in the sample. This chain links TRBV11-2 with TRBJ2-2; D is unclear. V lost 1 base and J lost 8, with 11 bases in between. Germline V lookup: CDR1 SGHAT, CDR2 FQNNGV. The CDR3 runs to 14 residues. The CDR3 DNA follows: TGTGCCAGCAGCTTAGGGTGGGGTTCTGGGGAGCTGTTTTTT. It codes for CASSLGWGSGELFF.

V gene TRBV30 combines with J gene TRBJ1-2; weak D call: TRBD1 (6 bases). This CDR3 region has 11 residues. With 4 bases removed from V and 8 bases from J, the gap between germline ends came to 11 bases. Germline CDR1 GTSNPN, CDR2 SVGIG (reference sequence). CDR3 nucleotides: TGTGCCTGGAAACAGGGAGCAGGCTACACCTTC. Amino acid sequence: CAWKQGAGYTF.

This chain links TRBV30 with TRBJ1-2; 9 positions match TRBD1. Germline CDR1 reads GTSNPN; CDR2 reads SVGIG (reference sequence). The J segment lost 4 bases and the V segment lost 0 bases, leaving 9 bases of the junction unmatched. The CDR3 contains 16 residues. This CDR3 is CAWSVPNRGPSYGYTF. CDR3 DNA: TGTGCCTGGAGTGTACCCAACAGGGGGCCAAGCTATGGCTACACCTTC.

A word on this clone: This specimen includes other DNA sequences encoding the same CDR3. V and J are TRBV5-1 and TRBJ2-2; D is unresolved. Germline lookup yields CDR1 SGHRS and CDR2 YFSETQ. With 0 bases removed from V and 5 bases from J, the gap between germline ends came to 8 bases. The CDR3 is 14 amino acids. The CDR3 region is CASSLAPTTGELFF. The CDR3 coding sequence is TGCGCCAGCAGCTTGGCCCCTACTACCGGGGAGCTGTTTTTT.

The genes are TRBV5-1 and TRBJ2-6; D possibly corresponds to TRBD1 (5 bases). The CDR3 consists of 18 residues. The germline CDR1 and CDR2 sequences are SGHRS and YFSETQ. V was trimmed by 0 bases and J by 2 bases, leaving 15 bases between them. This CDR3 reads CASSLVGQHAPGANVLTF. DNA of the CDR3: TGCGCCAGCAGCTTGGTGGGGCAACACGCTCCTGGGGCCAACGTCCTGACTTTC. Supplemented by reference TRBV5-1 and TRBJ2-6, the full variable domain reads KAGVTQTPRYLIKTRGQQVTLSCSPISGHRSVSWYQQTPGQGLQFLFEYFSETQRNKGNFPGRFSGRQFSNSRSEMNVSTLELGDSALYLCASSLVGQHAPGANVLTFGAGSRLTVL.

V gene TRBV5-4 combines with J gene TRBJ2-3; 11 nucleotides agree with TRBD2. The CDR3 contains 15 residues. V was pared by 4 bases and J by 4 bases, with 5 bases of the junction left unmatched. The germline V gene encodes CDR1 SGHNT and CDR2 YYREEE (reference sequence). DNA for the CDR3: TGTGCCAGCAGCGTACTAGCGGGGGTGGCAGATACGCAGTATTTT. Protein product: CASSVLAGVADTQYF.

The gene calls are TRBV19 and TRBJ2-5, with unresolved D. The CDR3 is 11 residues long. With 7 bases removed from V and 5 bases from J, the gap between germline ends came to 8 bases. From germline, CDR1 is LNHDA and CDR2 SQIVND (reference sequence). The CDR3 DNA follows: TGTGCCAGTATGGTGTGGGAGACCCAGTACTTC. Its protein is CASMVWETQYF.

The chain couples TRBV9 to TRBJ2-7; D remains unclear. The V gene's germline CDR1 is SGDLS and CDR2 YYNGEE. This CDR3 contains 15 residues. Trimming took off 0 bases at V and 2 bases at J, with 12 bases between the two ends. CDR3 amino acids: CASSVAAGHPYEQYF. The CDR3 nucleotides are TGTGCCAGCAGCGTAGCGGCAGGCCACCCCTACGAGCAGTACTTC.

The chain couples TRBV6-1 to TRBJ1-3; D not certain. Trimming removed 8 bases from V and 4 bases from J, with 12 bases in between. CDR3 length: 13 amino acids. In germline, CDR1 is MNHNS, CDR2 SASEGT. The chain's CDR3 is CASGVSAGNTIYF. The DNA for the CDR3 is TGTGCCAGCGGGGTTTCAGCCGGAAACACCATATATTTT.

The J gene is TRBJ1-2, the V gene TRBV19; 8 bases are shared with TRBD1. This CDR3 region has 16 residues. Germline-derived CDR1 and CDR2 are LNHDA and SQIVND (reference sequence). The ends lost 9 bases at V and 2 bases at J; junction bases unmatched: 14. CDR3 sequence reads: CASLNTGQAKNYGYTF. In DNA form, the CDR3 reads TGTGCCAGCCTAAACACGGGACAGGCGAAAAACTATGGCTACACCTTC. Using reference TRBV19 and TRBJ1-2 for the parts outside the CDR3, the full variable domain is DGGITQSPKYLFRKEGQNVTLSCEQNLNHDAMYWYRQDPGQGLRLIYYSQIVNDFQKGDIAEGYSVSREKKESFPLTVTSAQKNPTAFYLCASLNTGQAKNYGYTFGSGTRLTVV.

The rearrangement uses TRBV4-2 and TRBJ1-1; D may be TRBD1 (6 bases). The V gene lost 3 bases and the J gene lost 6 bases, with 11 bases spanning the gap. CDR3 length: 13 residues. Germline CDR1 is LGHNA and CDR2 is YNFKEQ. The CDR3 region is CASSQQGLAEAFF. CDR3 sequence (DNA): TGTGCCAGCAGCCAGCAGGGGTTGGCTGAAGCTTTCTTT.

The chain joins TRBV6-1 to TRBJ1-2; D remains unclear. Trimming left V 3 bases short and J 3 bases short, with 11 bases between. CDR1 MNHNS and CDR2 SASEGT come from the germline V gene. The CDR3 spans 14 residues. The CDR3 DNA sequence: TGTGCCAGCAGTGACGTTGGGATTGACTATGGCTACACCTTC. Protein sequence: CASSDVGIDYGYTF.